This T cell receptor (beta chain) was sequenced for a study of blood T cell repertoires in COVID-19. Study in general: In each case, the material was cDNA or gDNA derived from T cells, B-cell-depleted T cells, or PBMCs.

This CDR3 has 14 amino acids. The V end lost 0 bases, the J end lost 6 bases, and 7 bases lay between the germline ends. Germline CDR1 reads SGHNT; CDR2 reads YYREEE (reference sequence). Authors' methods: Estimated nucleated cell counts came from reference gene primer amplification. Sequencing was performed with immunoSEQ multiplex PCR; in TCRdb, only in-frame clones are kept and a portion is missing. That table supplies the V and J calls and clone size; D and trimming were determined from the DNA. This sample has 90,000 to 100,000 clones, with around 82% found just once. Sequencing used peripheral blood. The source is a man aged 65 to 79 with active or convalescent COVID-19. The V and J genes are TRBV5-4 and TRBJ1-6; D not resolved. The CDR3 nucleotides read TGTGCCAGCAGCTTGGGGAGCCTTAATTCACCCCTCCACTTT. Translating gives CASSLGSLNSPLHF.